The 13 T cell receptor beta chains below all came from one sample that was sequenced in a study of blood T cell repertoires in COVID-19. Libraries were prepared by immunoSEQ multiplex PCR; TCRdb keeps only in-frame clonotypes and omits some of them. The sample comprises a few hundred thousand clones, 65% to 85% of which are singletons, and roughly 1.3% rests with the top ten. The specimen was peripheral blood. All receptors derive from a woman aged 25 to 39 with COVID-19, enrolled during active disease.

The CDR3 region has the DNA TGCGCCAGCAGCTTGGCAGGGGACACTGAAGCTTTCTTT. Translated: CASSLAGDTEAFF. This rearrangement joins TRBV5-1 to TRBJ1-1, with D tentatively TRBD1 (6 bases). V was cut by 0 bases and J by 3 bases, with 6 bases left in between. Germline-derived CDR1 and CDR2 are SGHRS and YFSETQ. The CDR3 sequence is 13 residues long.

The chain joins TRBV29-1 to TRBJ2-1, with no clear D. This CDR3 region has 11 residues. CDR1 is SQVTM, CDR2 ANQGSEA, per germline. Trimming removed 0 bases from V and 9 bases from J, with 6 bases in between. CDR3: CSVEDTGEQFF. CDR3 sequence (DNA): TGCAGCGTTGAAGATACTGGTGAGCAGTTCTTC.

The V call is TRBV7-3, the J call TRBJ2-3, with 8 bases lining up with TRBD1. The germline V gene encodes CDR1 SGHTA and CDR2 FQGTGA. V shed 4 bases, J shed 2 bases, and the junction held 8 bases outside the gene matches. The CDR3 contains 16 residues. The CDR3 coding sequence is TGTGCCAGCAGCTACGGACAGGGCAAGTCCACAGATACGCAGTATTTT. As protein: CASSYGQGKSTDTQYF.

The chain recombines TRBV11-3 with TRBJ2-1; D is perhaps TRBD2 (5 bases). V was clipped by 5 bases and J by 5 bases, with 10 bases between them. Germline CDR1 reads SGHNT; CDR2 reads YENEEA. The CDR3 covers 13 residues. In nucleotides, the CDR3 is TGTGCCAGCAGCCGTGGACTCCACAATGAGCAGTTCTTC. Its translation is CASSRGLHNEQFF.

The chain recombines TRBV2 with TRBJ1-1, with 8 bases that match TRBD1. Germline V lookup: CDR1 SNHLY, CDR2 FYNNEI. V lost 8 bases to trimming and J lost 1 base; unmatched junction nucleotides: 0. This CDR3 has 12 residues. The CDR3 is CASGTGNTEAFF. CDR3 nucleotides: TGTGCCAGCGGGACAGGGAACACTGAAGCTTTCTTT.

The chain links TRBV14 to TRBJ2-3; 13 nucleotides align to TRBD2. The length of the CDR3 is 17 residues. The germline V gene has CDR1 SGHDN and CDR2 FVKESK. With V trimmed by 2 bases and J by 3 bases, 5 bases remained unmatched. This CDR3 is CASSQTRTSGRTDTQYF. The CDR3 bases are TGTGCCAGCAGCCAAACTCGGACTAGCGGGAGAACAGATACGCAGTATTTT.

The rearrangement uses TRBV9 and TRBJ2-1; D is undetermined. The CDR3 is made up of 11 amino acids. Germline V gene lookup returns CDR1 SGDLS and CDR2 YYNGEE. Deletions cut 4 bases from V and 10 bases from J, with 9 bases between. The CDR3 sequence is CASSLSREQFF. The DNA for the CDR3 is TGTGCCAGCAGCTTATCCCGGGAGCAGTTCTTC. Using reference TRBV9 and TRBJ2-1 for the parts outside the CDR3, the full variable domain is DSGVTQTPKHLITATGQRVTLRCSPRSGDLSVYWYQQSLDQGLQFLIQYYNGEERAKGNILERFSAQQFPDLHSELNLSSLELGDSALYFCASSLSREQFFGPGTRLTVL.

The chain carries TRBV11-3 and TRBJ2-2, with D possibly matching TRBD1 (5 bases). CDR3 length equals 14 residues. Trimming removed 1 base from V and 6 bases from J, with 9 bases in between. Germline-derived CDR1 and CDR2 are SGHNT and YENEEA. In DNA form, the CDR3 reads TGTGCCAGCAGCTTAGGAGAAGGGGCCGGGGAGCTGTTTTTT. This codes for CASSLGEGAGELFF.

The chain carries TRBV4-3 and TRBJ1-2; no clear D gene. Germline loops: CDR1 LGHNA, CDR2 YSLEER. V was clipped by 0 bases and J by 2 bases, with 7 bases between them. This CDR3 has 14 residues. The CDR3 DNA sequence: TGCGCCAGCAGCCAAGATAACAGAAACTATGGCTACACCTTC. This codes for CASSQDNRNYGYTF.

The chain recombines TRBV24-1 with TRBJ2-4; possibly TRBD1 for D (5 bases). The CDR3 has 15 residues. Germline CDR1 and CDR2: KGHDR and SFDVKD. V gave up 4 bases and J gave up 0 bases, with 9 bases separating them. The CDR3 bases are TGTGCCACCAGTGAAACTCAGGGAGCCAAAAACATTCAGTACTTC. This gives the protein CATSETQGAKNIQYF.

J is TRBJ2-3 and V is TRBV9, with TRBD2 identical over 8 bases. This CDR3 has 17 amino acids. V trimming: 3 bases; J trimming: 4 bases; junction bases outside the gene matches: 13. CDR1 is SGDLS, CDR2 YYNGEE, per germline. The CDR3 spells CASSGSGTGTSPDTQYF. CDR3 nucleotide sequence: TGTGCCAGCAGCGGATCAGGGACCGGGACTAGTCCAGATACGCAGTATTTT.

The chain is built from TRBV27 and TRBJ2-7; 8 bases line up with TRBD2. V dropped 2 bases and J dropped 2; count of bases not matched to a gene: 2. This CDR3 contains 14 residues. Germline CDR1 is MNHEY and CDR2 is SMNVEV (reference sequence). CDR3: CASSLDSGAYEQYF. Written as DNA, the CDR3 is TGTGCCAGCAGTTTAGATAGCGGGGCCTACGAGCAGTACTTC.

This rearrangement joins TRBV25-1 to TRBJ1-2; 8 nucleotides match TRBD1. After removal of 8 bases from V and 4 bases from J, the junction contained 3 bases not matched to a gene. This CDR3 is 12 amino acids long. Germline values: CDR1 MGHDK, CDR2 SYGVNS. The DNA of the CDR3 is TGTGCCAGCTCCCAGGGGGCCTATGGCTACACCTTC. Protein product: CASSQGAYGYTF.